The following is a T cell receptor beta chain sequence with its context. Its antigen is as yet unknown. The length of the CDR3 is 17 residues. Trimming removed 0 bases at V and 4 bases at J, with 15 bases between. Per germline, CDR1 MNHEY and CDR2 SVGAGI. These data belong to a study of identical twins. Study-level points and caveats: Insertions were fewer in abundant cord blood beta clonotypes, whereas memory repertoires showed none of this pattern.

TCRdb re-derived calls from the 5' RACE reads in MiXCR, one entry per CDR3 protein. Of 280,000 or so distinct CDR3 sequences listed, about 8% are singletons. This same sample was also taken into another study, of yellow fever vaccine responses in identical twins.

The clonotype originates from a woman aged 18-29 years in good health. The chain has TRBV6-5 and TRBJ1-4; TRBD1 might be the D (6 bases). The sample taken for sequencing was memory (CD45RO+) T cells sorted from blood. In nucleotides, the CDR3 is TGTGCCAGCAGTTACTCCGGCGGGGGGGCTGATAATGAAAAACTGTTTTTT. Translated, it gives CASSYSGGGADNEKLFF.